This TCR beta chain was obtained from a study of blood T cell repertoires in COVID-19. Whole-study context: T cells, B-cell-depleted T cells, or PBMCs provided the cDNA or gDNA that served as material.

Per the original methods: Estimation of nucleated cell counts relied on the amplification of reference gene primers. The protocol was immunoSEQ multiplex PCR, while the TCRdb copy is restricted to in-frame clones and leaves out a portion. The V and J calls and the clone size are those of that table, but D and trimming were determined from the DNA. Among approximately 200,000 clones listed, about 82% were seen once. The CDR3 sequence is 18 residues long. Germline V gene lookup returns CDR1 SGHTA and CDR2 FQGNSA. V gave up 7 bases and J gave up 1 base; unmatched junction bases: 10. J is TRBJ2-1 and V is TRBV7-2; TRBD2 agrees at 13 bases. Sequencing input: peripheral blood. This sequence was found in a woman aged 30 to 39 with acute or convalescent COVID-19. CDR3 DNA sequence: TGTGCCAGCACCCAATCCCGACTAGCGGGGGGATCCTACAATGAGCAGTTCTTC. Amino acid sequence: CASTQSRLAGGSYNEQFF. Supplemented by reference TRBV7-2 and TRBJ2-1, the full variable domain reads GAGVSQSPSNKVTEKGKDVELRCDPISGHTALYWYRQSLGQGLEFLIYFQGNSAPDKSGLPSDRFSAERTGGSVSTLTIQRTQQEDSAVYLCASTQSRLAGGSYNEQFFGPGTRLTVL.